The 14 T cell receptor beta chains presented below share a single source sample, sequenced in a study of blood T cell repertoires in COVID-19. Here immunoSEQ multiplex PCR was the method, and the copy in TCRdb shows in-frame clones only, minus some. The data contain over 130,000 clones, approximately 85% of them singletons. Sequenced sample: PBMCs or T cells enriched from blood (not recorded which). The receptors derive from a woman aged 45-65 years with acute COVID-19.

V is TRBV28 and J is TRBJ2-1; 8 nucleotides agree with TRBD2. The CDR3 is 16 amino acids. In germline, CDR1 is MDHEN, CDR2 SYDVKM. V lost 1 base, J lost 3 bases, and 5 bases stayed unmatched. The DNA for the CDR3 is TGTGCCAGCAGTTTATATCACGCGGGAGGCTACAATGAGCAGTTCTTC. This translates into CASSLYHAGGYNEQFF.

The chain uses TRBV5-1 and TRBJ2-7; maybe TRBD1 (6 bases). The CDR3 runs 13 residues. V gave up 2 bases and J gave up 4 bases, with 10 bases separating them. Per germline, CDR1 SGHRS and CDR2 YFSETQ. The CDR3 loop is CASSFDDRYEQYF. The CDR3 region has the DNA TGCGCCAGCAGCTTTGATGACAGGTACGAGCAGTACTTC.

The rearrangement links TRBV5-1 to TRBJ1-2; D gene uncertain. This CDR3 is built from 14 residues. In germline, CDR1 is SGHRS, CDR2 YFSETQ. V was trimmed by 4 bases and J by 4 bases, leaving 14 bases between them. The DNA for the CDR3 is TGCGCCAGCAGCCCTGCCGGGGTTTCCTATGGCTACACCTTC. It translates to CASSPAGVSYGYTF.

The chain employs TRBV6-6 and TRBJ1-5; 7 bases are a match to TRBD1. Germline V lookup: CDR1 MNHNY, CDR2 SVGAGI (reference sequence). The CDR3 covers 18 residues. V gave up 5 bases and J gave up 0 bases; unmatched junction bases: 13. Here the CDR3 reads CASSLRVAGGTSNQPQHF. The CDR3 nucleotides read TGTGCCAGCAGTCTACGAGTAGCAGGGGGAACTAGCAATCAGCCCCAGCATTTT.

This chain joins TRBV2 and TRBJ2-1; 12 nucleotides agree with TRBD2. The germline CDR1 and CDR2 sequences are SNHLY and FYNNEI. This CDR3 has 15 residues. V shed 0 bases, J shed 8 bases, and the junction held 2 bases outside the gene matches. CDR3 loop: CASSEAGLAGDEQFF. The CDR3 nucleotides read TGTGCCAGCAGTGAAGCGGGACTAGCGGGTGATGAGCAGTTCTTC.

The chain employs TRBV13 and TRBJ2-1; 8 bases fit TRBD2. Germline V gene sequence: CDR1 PRHDT, CDR2 FYEKMQ (reference sequence). The CDR3 sequence is 13 residues long. V was clipped by 5 bases and J by 7 bases; unmatched bases: 4. CDR3 nucleotide sequence: TGTGCCAGCAGCCCCCGGGGGGGGAATGAGCAGTTCTTC. Translation gives CASSPRGGNEQFF.

The V call is TRBV29-1, the J call TRBJ1-2, with D maybe TRBD1 (6 bases). Germline V gene sequence: CDR1 SQVTM, CDR2 ANQGSEA. This CDR3 region has 14 residues. V gave up 0 bases and J gave up 1 base, with 9 bases separating them. The CDR3 sequence is CSVEEDSFNYGYTF. The CDR3 DNA sequence: TGCAGCGTTGAAGAGGACAGTTTTAACTATGGCTACACCTTC.

This chain links TRBV3-1 (or the pseudogene TRBV3-2) with TRBJ1-3; D is unresolved. V lost 6 bases and J 4 bases, leaving 10 bases between the germline ends. The CDR3 has 13 residues. Germline CDR1 LGHDT, CDR2 YNNKEL (reference sequence). CDR3 in amino acids: CASSRLLGNTIYF. The CDR3 DNA follows: TGTGCCAGCAGTCGCCTATTAGGAAACACCATATATTTT.

The chain recombines TRBV18 with TRBJ2-1; 7 nucleotides line up with TRBD2. Unmatched junction bases numbered 9, after V lost 4 bases and J lost 6 bases. The CDR3 spans 15 residues. Germline V gives CDR1 KGHSH, CDR2 LQKENI. DNA for the CDR3: TGTGCCAGCTCACGGGGCGGGAGCCAGGGCAATGAGCAGTTCTTC. Encoded protein: CASSRGGSQGNEQFF. The whole variable domain, filled in from reference TRBV18 and TRBJ2-1, reads NAGVMQNPRHLVRRRGQEARLRCSPMKGHSHVYWYRQLPEEGLKFMVYLQKENIIDESGMPKERFSAEFPKEGPSILRIQQVVRGDSAAYFCASSRGGSQGNEQFFGPGTRLTVL.

The chain employs TRBV4-2 and TRBJ1-3; the D is unclear. The CDR3 runs to 17 residues. V was clipped by 0 bases and J by 0 bases, with 12 bases between them. Germline V gene data show CDR1 as LGHNA and CDR2 as YNFKEQ. The CDR3 protein is CASSQDWAGSSGNTIYF. The CDR3 DNA sequence: TGTGCCAGCAGCCAAGATTGGGCGGGAAGCTCTGGAAACACCATATATTTT.

The rearrangement joins TRBV9 to TRBJ2-2; 9 bases align to TRBD1. The CDR3 extends over 17 amino acids. CDR1 is SGDLS, CDR2 YYNGEE, per germline. V dropped 5 bases and J dropped 0; count of bases not matched to a gene: 8. DNA for the CDR3: TGTGCCAGCAGAGGGGGACAGGGAATAACGAACACCGGGGAGCTGTTTTTT. Its translation is CASRGGQGITNTGELFF.

The CDR3 nucleotides are TGTGCCAGCAGCTTAGACAGGGCCTACAATGAGCAGTTCTTC. This codes for CASSLDRAYNEQFF. V is TRBV7-8 and J is TRBJ2-1; tentative D call: TRBD1 (6 bases). Trimming stripped 1 base from V and 2 bases from J, with 6 bases between. Per germline, CDR1 SGHVS and CDR2 FQNEAQ. CDR3 length equals 14 residues.

This chain connects TRBV5-1 to TRBJ2-5, with D perhaps matching TRBD1 (5 bases). CDR1 is SGHRS and CDR2 is YFSETQ in the germline V gene. Trimming removed 4 bases from V and 4 bases from J, with 14 bases in between. This CDR3 is built from 14 residues. This CDR3 reads CASSLQGWGETQYF. CDR3 sequence (DNA): TGCGCCAGCAGCCTCCAGGGATGGGGAGAGACCCAGTACTTC.

Details on this clone: The conserved phenylalanine or tryptophan normally closing the CDR3 is absent here, so this likely arose from a read error. No DNA is shown, since the ends of the CDR3 on it are uncertain; the CDR3 is the one TCRdb lists. CDR3 residues: CARKTGRI. The rearrangement joins TRBV10-1 to TRBJ2-7; the table's D call, TRBD1, has no DNA check behind it. The CDR3 has 8 residues if both end residues are counted. Germline CDR1 reads WNHNN; CDR2 reads SYGVQD (reference sequence).